This TCR beta chain was sequenced during a study of T cells in Graves' hyperthyroidism and ophthalmopathy. Study findings and constraints: Blood shared most expanded thyroid clonotypes above 0.001.

Graves' hyperthyroidism was deemed stable given no ophthalmopathy progression within 18 months. The PBMCs were taken from approximately 9 ml of fresh peripheral blood. This clonotype was seen a handful of times. The antigen remains unidentified. RNA transcripts gave rise to amplified TCR beta CDR3 regions. A set of HTBI primers served as the primers for a first-round RT-PCR of the TCR CDR3. TCRdb itself ran the multiplex PCR reads through MiXCR, one entry per CDR3 protein. The repertoire holds under 400,000 distinct CDR3 sequences, with just under 25% as singletons. V lost 1 base and J lost 1; bases outside the gene matches: 2. The germline V gene encodes CDR1 LGHDT and CDR2 YNNKEL (reference sequence). The CDR3 has 15 residues.

Sequenced sample: blood. The J gene is TRBJ1-1, the V gene TRBV3-1; 8 bases match TRBD1. The TCR comes from a man aged 50 to 59 with Graves' hyperthyroidism. CDR3: CASSQGTGSNTEAFF. For the CDR3, the DNA is TGTGCCAGCAGCCAAGGGACAGGGTCGAACACTGAAGCTTTCTTT. Full variable domain (remainder filled in from reference TRBV3-1 and TRBJ1-1): DTAVSQTPKYLVTQMGNDKSIKCEQNLGHDTMYWYKQDSKKFLKIMFSYNNKELIINETVPNRFSPKSPDKAHLNLHINSLELGDSAVYFCASSQGTGSNTEAFFGQGTRLTVV.